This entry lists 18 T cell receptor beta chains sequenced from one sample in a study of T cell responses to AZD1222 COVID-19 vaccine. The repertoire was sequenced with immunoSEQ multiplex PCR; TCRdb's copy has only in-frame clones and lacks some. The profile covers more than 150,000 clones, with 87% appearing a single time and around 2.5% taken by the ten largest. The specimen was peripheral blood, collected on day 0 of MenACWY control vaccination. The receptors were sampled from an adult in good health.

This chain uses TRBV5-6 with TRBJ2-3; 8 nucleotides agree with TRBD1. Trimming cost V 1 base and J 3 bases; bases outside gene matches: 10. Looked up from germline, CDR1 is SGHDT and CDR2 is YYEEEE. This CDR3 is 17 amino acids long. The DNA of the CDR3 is TGTGCCAGCAGCTTGTTGATTAGGACAGGGTCAACAGATACGCAGTATTTT. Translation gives CASSLLIRTGSTDTQYF.

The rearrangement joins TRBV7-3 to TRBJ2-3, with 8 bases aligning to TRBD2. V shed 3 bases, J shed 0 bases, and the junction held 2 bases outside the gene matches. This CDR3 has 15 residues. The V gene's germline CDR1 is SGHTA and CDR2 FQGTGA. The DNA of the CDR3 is TGTGCCAGCAGCTTTATAGCGGGAAGCACAGATACGCAGTATTTT. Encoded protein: CASSFIAGSTDTQYF.

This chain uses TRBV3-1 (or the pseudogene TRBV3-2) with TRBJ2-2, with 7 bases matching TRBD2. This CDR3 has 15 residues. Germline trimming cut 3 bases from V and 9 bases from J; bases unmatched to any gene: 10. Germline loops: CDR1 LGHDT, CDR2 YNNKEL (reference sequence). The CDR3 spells CASSHSLIAGRELFF. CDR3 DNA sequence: TGTGCCAGCAGCCATTCCCTTATAGCGGGCCGGGAGCTGTTTTTT.

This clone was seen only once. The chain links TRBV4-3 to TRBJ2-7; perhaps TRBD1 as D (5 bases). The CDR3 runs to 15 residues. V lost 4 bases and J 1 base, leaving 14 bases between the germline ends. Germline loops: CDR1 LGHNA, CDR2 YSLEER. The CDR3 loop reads CASSRDSGPSYEQYF. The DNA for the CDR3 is TGCGCCAGCAGCCGAGACAGTGGACCTTCCTACGAGCAGTACTTC.

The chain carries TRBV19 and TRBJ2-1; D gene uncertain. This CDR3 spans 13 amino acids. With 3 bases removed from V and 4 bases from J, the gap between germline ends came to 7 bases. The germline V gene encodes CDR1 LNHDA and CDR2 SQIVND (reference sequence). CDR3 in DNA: TGTGCCAGTAGTATCGGGCAGTACAATGAGCAGTTCTTC. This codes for CASSIGQYNEQFF.

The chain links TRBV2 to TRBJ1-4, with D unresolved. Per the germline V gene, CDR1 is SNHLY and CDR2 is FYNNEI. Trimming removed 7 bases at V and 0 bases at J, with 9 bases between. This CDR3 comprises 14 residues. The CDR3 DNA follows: TGTGCCAGCAACCGGGGAGCAACTAATGAAAAACTGTTTTTT. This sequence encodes CASNRGATNEKLFF.

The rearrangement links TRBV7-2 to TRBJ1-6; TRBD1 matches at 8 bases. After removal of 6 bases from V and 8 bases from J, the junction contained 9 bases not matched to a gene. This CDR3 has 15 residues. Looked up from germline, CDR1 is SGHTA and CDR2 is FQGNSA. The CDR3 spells CASSSATGGYSPLHF. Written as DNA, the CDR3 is TGTGCCAGCAGTTCTGCTACAGGGGGTTATTCACCCCTCCACTTT.

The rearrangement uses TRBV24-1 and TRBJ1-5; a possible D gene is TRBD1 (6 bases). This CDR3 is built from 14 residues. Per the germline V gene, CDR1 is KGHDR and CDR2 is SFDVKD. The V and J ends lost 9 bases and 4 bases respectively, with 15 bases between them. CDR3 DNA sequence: TGTGCCACCGCGGCGGGGGGCGGGAATCAGCCCCAGCATTTT. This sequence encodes CATAAGGGNQPQHF.

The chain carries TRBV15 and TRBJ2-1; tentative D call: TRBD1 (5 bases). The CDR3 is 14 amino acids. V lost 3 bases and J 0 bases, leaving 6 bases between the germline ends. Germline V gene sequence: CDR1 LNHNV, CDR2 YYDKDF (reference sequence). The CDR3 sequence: CATSRQGSYNEQFF. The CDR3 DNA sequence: TGTGCCACCAGCAGGCAGGGCTCCTACAATGAGCAGTTCTTC. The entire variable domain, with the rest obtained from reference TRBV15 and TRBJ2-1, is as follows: DAMVIQNPRYQVTQFGKPVTLSCSQTLNHNVMYWYQQKSSQAPKLLFHYYDKDFNNEADTPDNFQSRRPNTSFCFLDIRSPGLGDTAMYLCATSRQGSYNEQFFGPGTRLTVL.

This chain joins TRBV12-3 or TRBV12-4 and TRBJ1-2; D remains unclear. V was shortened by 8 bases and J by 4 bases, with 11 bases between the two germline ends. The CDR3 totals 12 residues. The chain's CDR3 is CASGNHGYGYTF. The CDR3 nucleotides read TGTGCCAGCGGGAATCATGGCTATGGCTACACCTTC.

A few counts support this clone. The DNA for the CDR3 is TGTGCCAGCAGCTTGACAGCTCAAAGTGAAGCTTTCTTT. Amino acids: CASSLTAQSEAFF. The gene calls are TRBV7-2 and TRBJ1-1; the D gene is possibly TRBD1 (5 bases). The CDR3 totals 13 residues. Germline lookup yields CDR1 SGHTA and CDR2 FQGNSA. V gave up 3 bases and J gave up 7 bases, with 12 bases separating them.

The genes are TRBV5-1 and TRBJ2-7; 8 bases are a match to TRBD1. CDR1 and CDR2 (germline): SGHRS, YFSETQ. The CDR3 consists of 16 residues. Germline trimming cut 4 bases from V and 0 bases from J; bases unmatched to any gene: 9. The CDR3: CASSILMGQVSYEQYF. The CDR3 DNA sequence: TGCGCCAGCAGCATACTTATGGGACAGGTCTCCTACGAGCAGTACTTC. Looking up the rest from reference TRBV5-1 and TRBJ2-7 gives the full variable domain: KAGVTQTPRYLIKTRGQQVTLSCSPISGHRSVSWYQQTPGQGLQFLFEYFSETQRNKGNFPGRFSGRQFSNSRSEMNVSTLELGDSALYLCASSILMGQVSYEQYFGPGTRLTVT.

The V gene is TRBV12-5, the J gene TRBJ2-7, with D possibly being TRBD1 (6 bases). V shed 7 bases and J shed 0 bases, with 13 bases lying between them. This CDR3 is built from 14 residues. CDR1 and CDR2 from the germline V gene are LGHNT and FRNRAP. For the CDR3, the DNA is TGTGCTAGTGAGAGGGGGACAAGCTCCTACGAGCAGTACTTC. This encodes CASERGTSSYEQYF.

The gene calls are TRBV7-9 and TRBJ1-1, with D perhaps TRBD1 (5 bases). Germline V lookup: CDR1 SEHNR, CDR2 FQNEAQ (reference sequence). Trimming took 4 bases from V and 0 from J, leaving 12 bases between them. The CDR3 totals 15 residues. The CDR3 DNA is TGTGCCAGCAGCTCCTCAGGGACCATGAACACTGAAGCTTTCTTT. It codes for CASSSSGTMNTEAFF.

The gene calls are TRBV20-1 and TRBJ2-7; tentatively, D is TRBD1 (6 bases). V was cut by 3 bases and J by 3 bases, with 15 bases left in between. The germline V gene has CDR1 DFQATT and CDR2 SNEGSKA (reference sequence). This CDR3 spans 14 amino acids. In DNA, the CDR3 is TGCAGTGCTAGTGGTCGGGACAAGGACTACGAGCAGTACTTC. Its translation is CSASGRDKDYEQYF.

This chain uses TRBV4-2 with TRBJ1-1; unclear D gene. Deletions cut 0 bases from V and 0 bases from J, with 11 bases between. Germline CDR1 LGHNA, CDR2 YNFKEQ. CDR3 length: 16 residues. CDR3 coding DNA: TGTGCCAGCAGCCAAGATAGAACGGGGATGAACACTGAAGCTTTCTTT. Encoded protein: CASSQDRTGMNTEAFF.

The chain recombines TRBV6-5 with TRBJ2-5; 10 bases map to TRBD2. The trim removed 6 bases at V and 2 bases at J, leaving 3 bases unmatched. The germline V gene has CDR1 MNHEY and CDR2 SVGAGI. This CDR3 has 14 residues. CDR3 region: CASRGSGGQETQYF. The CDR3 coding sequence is TGTGCCAGCAGGGGTAGCGGGGGGCAAGAGACCCAGTACTTC.

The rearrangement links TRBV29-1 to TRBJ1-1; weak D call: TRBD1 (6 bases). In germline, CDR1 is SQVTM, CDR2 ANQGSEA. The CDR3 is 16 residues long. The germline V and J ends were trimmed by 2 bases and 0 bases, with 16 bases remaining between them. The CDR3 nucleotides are TGCAGCGTTGAATACGACAGGCCGGGGATGAACACTGAAGCTTTCTTT. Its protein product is CSVEYDRPGMNTEAFF.